This T cell receptor (beta chain) stems from a study of blood T cell repertoires in COVID-19. Overall study context: T cells, B-cell-depleted T cells, or PBMCs supplied cDNA or gDNA.

V was trimmed by 4 bases and J by 6 bases, leaving 13 bases between them. CDR3 length equals 13 residues. Germline CDR1 is SGHNT and CDR2 is YYREEE (reference sequence). Clones were read by immunoSEQ multiplex PCR, and TCRdb kept only the in-frame ones, dropping some. The data hold 80,000 to 95,000 clones, with about 85% observed a single time. This clone was observed a single time. The sequence derives from a human donor in a cohort sampled during active COVID-19. The sequencing sample was made of peripheral blood. The chain employs TRBV5-4 and TRBJ1-1, with D perhaps TRBD1 (6 bases). In DNA, the CDR3 is TGTGCCAGCAGCACGGACAGATGGGCTGAAGCTTTCTTT. This sequence encodes CASSTDRWAEAFF.